This is a list of T cell receptor beta chains from one sample in a study of T-cell reconstitution after alpha-beta-depleted transplantation in children. TCRdb fed the PCR reads into MiXCR, producing one record per CDR3 protein. The sample yields about 610,000 distinct CDR3 sequences, about 10% seen once. The sample consisted of PBMCs from the stem cell graft donor, taken from the stem cell graft. These receptors were taken from a human donor who donated a stem cell graft to a child with acute myeloid leukemia. Both conserved end residues are trimmed from each CDR3. A D gene is named only where the DNA matches it firmly. Expanded clones get a size class; other rows say once, few or many, or leave the size out.

>-|TRBV6-2/TRBV6-3|many|TRBJ2-1
ASKDRVDLQF
>-|TRBV5-1|-|TRBJ1-2
ASSEGRNYGYT
>-|TRBV12-3/TRBV12-4|many|TRBJ2-1
ASSFQTLHNEQF
>-|TRBV20-1|many|TRBJ1-2
SAPRDFINYGYT
>TRBD2|TRBV4-2|few|TRBJ2-7
ASSQRKLAGEDEQY
>-|TRBV20-1|many|TRBJ2-7
SARVGELEQY
>TRBD2|TRBV4-3|many|TRBJ2-3
ASSQGGGSSDTQY
>-|TRBV9|many|TRBJ2-3
ASSGKDSFLTDTQY
>-|TRBV9|few|TRBJ2-7
ASSEGGWSEQY
>-|TRBV5-1|many|TRBJ2-1
ASSLPDNLNEQF
>TRBD2|TRBV12-3/TRBV12-4|many|TRBJ2-5
ASNPGGSEGPQY
>-|TRBV20-1|few|TRBJ2-3
SAMTSTTDTQY
>-|TRBV11-2|many|TRBJ2-2
ASSLVAHPGAGELF
>TRBD2|TRBV7-9|many|TRBJ2-2
ASSLGDYPNTGELF
>-|TRBV15|many|TRBJ2-1
ATSRDLSPDNEQF
>TRBD2|TRBV20-1|-|TRBJ2-3
SARSHLAGPTDTQY
>-|TRBV7-2|-|TRBJ2-1
ASSLQGPGNEQF
>-|TRBV12-3/TRBV12-4|-|TRBJ2-1
ASSEAGSRHNEQF
>TRBD2|TRBV14|-|TRBJ2-7
ASSTGGPGYEQY
>-|TRBV24-1|-|TRBJ2-1
ATSDPGSSYNEQF
>-|TRBV12-5|few|TRBJ2-7
ASGPAPSYEQY
>TRBD1|TRBV7-2|few|TRBJ1-5
ASSSLGGRYAYQPQH
>TRBD2|TRBV4-2|many|TRBJ2-3
ASSSTSVSTDTQY
>TRBD2|TRBV7-3|-|TRBJ2-5
ASSLDGGGVETQY
>-|TRBV7-9|-|TRBJ2-5
ASSLGQMQETQY
>TRBD1|TRBV4-3|few|TRBJ2-3
ASSQDWGQGPTDTQY
>-|TRBV27|-|TRBJ1-1
ASSLLEDTEAF
>TRBD2|TRBV6-2/TRBV6-3|few|TRBJ2-1
ASSYFPSGYNEQF
>TRBD2|TRBV20-1|many|TRBJ2-1
SARDPLGSGSLHEQF
>-|TRBV25-1|-|TRBJ1-2
ASSESGRGYT
>TRBD2|TRBV20-1|-|TRBJ2-7
SASPGLADLYEQY
>TRBD2|TRBV29-1|few|TRBJ2-1
SGGTSGRSEQF
>-|TRBV12-3/TRBV12-4|many|TRBJ1-2
ANRFGYT
>TRBD2|TRBV20-1|many|TRBJ2-7
SARDPSGSISSDEQY
>-|TRBV4-1|few|TRBJ2-3
ASSQEERATDTQY
>TRBD1|TRBV29-1|many|TRBJ1-2
SVERGQGSYT